These T cell receptor beta chains were read from a single sample in a study of T cells in Graves' hyperthyroidism and ophthalmopathy. TCRdb itself ran the multiplex PCR reads through MiXCR, one entry per CDR3 protein. This table has over 300,000 distinct CDR3 sequences, over 11% appearing once. Sequenced: blood. The receptors derive from a woman aged 55-69 years with Graves' hyperthyroidism. Both conserved end residues are part of each CDR3. A D gene is named only where the DNA matches it firmly. Clone size is given for some rows only: seen once, a few or many times, or a class if the clone is expanded.

j_call,v_call,d_call,clone_size,cdr3_aa,cdr3_nt
TRBJ2-7,TRBV28,TRBD1,many,CASSSTPGQGTYEQYF,TGTGCCAGCAGTTCAACCCCGGGACAGGGGACCTACGAGCAGTACTTC
TRBJ2-1,TRBV5-6,TRBD1,many,CASSITGGAANEQFF,TGTGCCAGCAGCATAACAGGGGGCGCTGCCAATGAGCAGTTCTTC
TRBJ1-5,TRBV12-3/TRBV12-4,-,-,CASSFLRQPNQPQHF,TGTGCCAGCAGTTTTCTCCGACAACCCAATCAGCCCCAGCATTTT
TRBJ1-4,TRBV20-1,TRBD1,few,CSARVPRQGSEKLFF,TGCAGTGCTAGAGTCCCCCGACAGGGTTCTGAAAAACTGTTTTTT
TRBJ2-5,TRBV5-5,-,many,CASSLAGEGQKTQYF,TGTGCCAGCAGCTTGGCAGGGGAGGGGCAGAAGACCCAGTACTTC
TRBJ2-1,TRBV20-1,TRBD2,many,CSALWSGVYNEQFF,TGCAGTGCTCTCTGGAGCGGGGTTTACAATGAGCAGTTCTTC
TRBJ2-1,TRBV4-1,TRBD2,few,CASSQGGWDRGAHEQFF,TGCGCCAGCAGCCAGGGAGGGTGGGACCGTGGGGCCCATGAGCAGTTCTTC
TRBJ2-1,TRBV11-2,-,-,CASSLEGGGVNEQFF,TGTGCCAGCAGCTTGGAGGGAGGGGGTGTGAATGAGCAGTTCTTC
TRBJ1-5,TRBV6-1,-,few,CASTLPSQPQHF,TGTGCCAGCACCCTACCATCTCAGCCCCAGCATTTT
TRBJ2-1,TRBV27,-,many,CASSPTASYNEQFF,TGTGCCAGCAGTCCCACAGCCTCCTACAATGAGCAGTTCTTC
TRBJ1-5,TRBV20-1,-,few,CSARDLREDQPQHF,TGCAGTGCTAGAGATTTGAGGGAAGATCAGCCCCAGCATTTT
TRBJ2-7,TRBV6-1,TRBD1,many,CASSAGQGIEQYF,TGTGCCAGCAGTGCTGGACAGGGCATCGAGCAGTACTTC
TRBJ1-2,TRBV7-9,TRBD1,-,CASSTWTGANYGYTF,TGTGCCAGCAGCACCTGGACAGGGGCTAACTATGGCTACACCTTC
TRBJ2-1,TRBV20-1,TRBD1,many,CSASKPGQEYNEQFF,TGCAGTGCTTCAAAGCCGGGACAGGAATACAATGAGCAGTTCTTC
TRBJ2-1,TRBV5-8,-,few,CASSFYLADNEQFF,TGTGCCAGCAGCTTTTATTTAGCGGACAATGAGCAGTTCTTC
TRBJ2-1,TRBV5-1,-,many,CASSLELYNEQFF,TGCGCCAGCAGCTTGGAGCTATACAATGAGCAGTTCTTC
TRBJ2-2,TRBV5-4,TRBD2,-,CASSGPSGGNTGELFF,TGTGCCAGCAGCGGACCGTCGGGGGGGAACACCGGGGAGCTGTTTTTT
TRBJ1-1,TRBV2,-,many,CASSDDRRDTEAFF,TGTGCCAGCAGCGATGACAGGAGAGACACTGAAGCTTTCTTT
TRBJ2-1,TRBV6-5,-,many,CASSYLFGLPGSNEQFF,TGTGCCAGCAGTTACCTTTTTGGACTCCCCGGGAGTAATGAGCAGTTCTTC
TRBJ2-7,TRBV7-2,TRBD2,-,CASSLVGLAGVNEQYF,TGTGCCAGCAGCTTAGTGGGACTAGCGGGAGTCAACGAGCAGTACTTC